These 5 T cell receptor beta chains came from one sample sequenced in a study of OX40 agonist ivuxolimab in advanced cancers. Generated by immunoSEQ multiplex PCR, the TCRdb table keeps only in-frame clones and is missing some. Here the sample spans about 66,000 clones, under 85% being singletons. The sample here was CD4+ or CD8+ T cells sorted from blood, taken in a trial of the OX40 agonist ivuxolimab. These receptors were collected from an adult with an advanced solid tumor such as melanoma, head and neck, liver or kidney cancer.

V usage is TRBV4-3 and J usage is TRBJ2-5; 8 nucleotides align to TRBD1. V lost 5 bases and J lost 3; bases outside the gene matches: 5. Germline V CDR1 and CDR2: LGHNA, YSLEER. CDR3 size: 14 residues. CDR3 sequence (DNA): TGCGCCAGCAGCTTGTGGGGACAGGAAGAGACCCAGTACTTC. As protein: CASSLWGQEETQYF.

The rearrangement links TRBV6-1 to TRBJ2-6, with D possibly matching TRBD1 (6 bases). Between the trimmed V and J ends, which lost 7 bases and 12 bases, there was a span of 22 bases. This CDR3 region has 15 residues. Germline loops: CDR1 MNHNS, CDR2 SASEGT. CDR3 in DNA: TGTGCCAGCAACCTAAAGGGGGACGCCAGGTCCGTCCTGACTTTC. The encoded protein is CASNLKGDARSVLTF.

This chain links TRBV5-1 with TRBJ1-1; TRBD1 matches 9 bases. This CDR3 has 18 residues. The germline CDR1 and CDR2 sequences are SGHRS and YFSETQ. J was trimmed by 1 base and V by 0 bases; bases with no gene match: 10. The CDR3 region has the DNA TGCGCCAGCAGCTTGGCCGTAAGGGACAGGGTGACGAACACTGAAGCTTTCTTT. It translates to CASSLAVRDRVTNTEAFF.

The chain links TRBV28 to TRBJ1-3; D is uncertain. This CDR3 is 12 amino acids long. Trimming pared 3 bases from V and 2 bases from J, leaving 2 bases between. Germline V lookup: CDR1 MDHEN, CDR2 SYDVKM. DNA of the CDR3: TGTGCCAGCAGTTTTACTGGAAACACCATATATTTT. Protein sequence: CASSFTGNTIYF.

The V and J genes are TRBV18 and TRBJ2-7, with D perhaps matching TRBD1 (6 bases). The CDR3 totals 13 residues. Germline CDR1 reads KGHSH; CDR2 reads LQKENI. V was cut by 5 bases and J by 2 bases, with 10 bases left in between. The CDR3 DNA reads as TGTGCCAGCTCAGAAGGACAGACCTACGAGCAGTACTTC. Translated, it gives CASSEGQTYEQYF.